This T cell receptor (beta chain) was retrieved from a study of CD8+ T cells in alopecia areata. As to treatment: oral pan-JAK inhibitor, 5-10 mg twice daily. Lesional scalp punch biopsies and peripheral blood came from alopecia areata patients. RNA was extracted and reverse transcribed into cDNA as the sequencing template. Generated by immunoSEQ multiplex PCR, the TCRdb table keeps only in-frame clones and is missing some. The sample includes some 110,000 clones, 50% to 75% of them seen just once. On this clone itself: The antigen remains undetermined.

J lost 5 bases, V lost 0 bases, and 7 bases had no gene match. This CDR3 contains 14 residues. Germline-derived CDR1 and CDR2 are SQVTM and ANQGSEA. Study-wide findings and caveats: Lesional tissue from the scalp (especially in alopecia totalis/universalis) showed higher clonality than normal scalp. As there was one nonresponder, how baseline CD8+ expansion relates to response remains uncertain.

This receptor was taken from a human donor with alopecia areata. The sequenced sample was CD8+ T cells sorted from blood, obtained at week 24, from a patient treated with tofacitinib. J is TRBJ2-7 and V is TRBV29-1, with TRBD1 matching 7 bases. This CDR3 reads CSVEEDRPPNEQYF. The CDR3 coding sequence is TGCAGCGTTGAAGAGGACAGGCCTCCCAACGAGCAGTACTTC.